This entry concerns a single TCR beta chain. Assay used: immunoSEQ multiplex PCR; TCRdb lists only in-frame clones, some missing. In the table there are 72,000 or so clones, around four fifths of which are singletons. The sample comes from a study of neoadjuvant anti-PD-1 for oral cavity cancer. The germline V gene has CDR1 SGDLS and CDR2 YYNGEE. Trimming stripped 2 bases from V and 6 bases from J, with 10 bases between. The CDR3 has 13 residues. The specimen was PBMCs, collected before nivolumab (anti-PD-1) treatment. The TCR originated in a person aged 35-79 years with oral cavity squamous cell carcinoma. The genes are TRBV9 and TRBJ2-3; no firm D call. CDR3 DNA: TGTGCCAGCAGCGTCAAAGTTTCGGATACGCAGTATTTT. As protein: CASSVKVSDTQYF.